These T cell receptor beta chains were read from a single sample in a study of T-cell reconstitution after alpha-beta-depleted transplantation in children. TCRdb passed the PCR reads through MiXCR, listing each CDR3 protein once. In the table there are about 460,000 distinct CDR3 sequences, under 12% of which are singletons. The sample here was PBMCs, taken before TCRalphabeta/CD19-depleted stem cell transplant. The origin of the receptors is a child younger than 10 with inherited bone marrow failure, due to receive a stem cell transplant. CDR3s include the opening cysteine and the closing phenylalanine or tryptophan. The D gene is left open where the match is weak. A row's size may be missing; if present it is once, few, many or a size class.

.	13	TRBV7-2	TRBJ1-5	many	CASSYRTDQPQHF	TGTGCCAGCAGCTACCGGACGGATCAGCCCCAGCATTTT
.	11	TRBV6-2/TRBV6-3	TRBJ2-1	many	CASSRTNEQFF	TGTGCCAGCAGTCGCACTAATGAGCAGTTCTTC
.	18	TRBV29-1	TRBJ1-2	many	CSVEVPLVPTPSGDGYTF	TGCAGCGTTGAAGTCCCCCTCGTCCCTACCCCGTCAGGGGATGGCTACACCTTC
.	18	TRBV4-3	TRBJ1-2	.	CASSQDFGRGRGTYGYTF	TGCGCCAGCAGCCAAGATTTCGGTAGGGGTCGGGGCACCTATGGCTACACCTTC
TRBD2	18	TRBV20-1	TRBJ2-1	.	CSARRPGLAGGHVDEQFF	TGCAGTGCTAGACGCCCGGGACTAGCGGGAGGGCATGTGGATGAGCAGTTCTTC
TRBD1	17	TRBV6-2/TRBV6-3	TRBJ2-3	many	CASSYRDRGEGTDTQYF	TGTGCCAGCAGTTACCGGGACAGGGGAGAAGGGACAGATACGCAGTATTTT
TRBD2	16	TRBV4-3	TRBJ2-1	few	CASSQSSGGVYNEQFF	TGCGCCAGCAGCCAATCTAGCGGGGGGGTTTACAATGAGCAGTTCTTC
.	16	TRBV18	TRBJ2-1	.	CASSPPSGAQYNEQFF	TGTGCCAGCTCACCACCGTCGGGGGCACAGTACAATGAGCAGTTCTTC
.	14	TRBV20-1	TRBJ1-2	many	CSARPEMLTMGYTF	TGCAGTGCTAGACCGGAGATGCTAACTATGGGCTACACCTTC
.	15	TRBV5-1	TRBJ1-2	many	CASSPVGVQDYGYTF	TGCGCCAGCAGCCCAGTGGGGGTCCAGGACTATGGCTACACCTTC
.	12	TRBV6-5	TRBJ2-7	many	CASAGRGYEQYF	TGTGCCAGCGCCGGGCGGGGCTACGAGCAGTACTTC
TRBD2	16	TRBV28	TRBJ2-5	many	CASSSRPGGSQETQYF	TGTGCCAGCAGCTCTCGTCCGGGAGGAAGCCAAGAGACCCAGTACTTC
TRBD2	14	TRBV4-3	TRBJ2-7	many	CASSQVSSGHEQYF	TGCGCCAGCAGCCAAGTGAGTAGCGGGCACGAGCAGTACTTC
TRBD1	13	TRBV28	TRBJ1-4	few	CASGTGINEKLFF	TGTGCCAGCGGGACAGGGATTAATGAAAAACTGTTTTTT
.	14	TRBV4-1	TRBJ2-7	many	CASSAKGVGYEQYF	TGCGCCAGCAGCGCTAAGGGGGTCGGCTACGAGCAGTACTTC
TRBD2	15	TRBV5-1	TRBJ2-1	few	CASSLDSGGLREQFF	TGCGCCAGCAGCTTGGACTCGGGAGGGCTCCGCGAGCAGTTCTTC
TRBD2	16	TRBV27	TRBJ2-2	many	CASRGLAGAFSGELFF	TGTGCCAGCAGGGGACTAGCGGGAGCTTTCTCCGGGGAGCTGTTTTTT
TRBD2	16	TRBV7-6	TRBJ2-1	few	CASSLVGRELLNEQFF	TGTGCCAGCAGCTTAGTGGGGCGGGAGTTGTTGAATGAGCAGTTCTTC
.	14	TRBV24-1	TRBJ2-7	.	CATSDLHLPYEQYF	TGTGCCACCAGTGATTTGCACCTGCCGTACGAGCAGTACTTC
TRBD1	13	TRBV20-1	TRBJ2-1	few	CSARGDRDNEQFF	TGCAGTGCTAGGGGCGACAGGGACAATGAGCAGTTCTTC
.	15	TRBV29-1	TRBJ2-1	few	CSVEDSMRRYNEQFF	TGCAGCGTTGAAGATTCGATGCGGCGTTACAATGAGCAGTTCTTC
.	13	TRBV27	TRBJ2-2	many	CASSLPGTGELFF	TGTGCCAGCAGTTTACCGGGCACCGGGGAGCTGTTTTTT
TRBD2	17	TRBV4-3	TRBJ2-7	many	CASSQGLAGGDPYEQYF	TGCGCCAGCAGCCAAGGGCTAGCGGGAGGAGATCCCTACGAGCAGTACTTC
.	14	TRBV6-6	TRBJ1-1	many	CASRFLTGNTEAFF	TGTGCCAGCAGATTCCTGACAGGGAACACTGAAGCTTTCTTT
.	15	TRBV19	TRBJ2-1	.	CASSMVGISYNEQFF	TGTGCCAGTAGTATGGTGGGAATCTCCTACAATGAGCAGTTCTTC
.	15	TRBV6-5	TRBJ2-1	many	CASSYDEGTRNEQFF	TGTGCCAGCAGTTACGACGAGGGGACCAGAAATGAGCAGTTCTTC
TRBD2	15	TRBV5-1	TRBJ2-1	many	CASSYAGGPDNEQFF	TGCGCCAGCAGCTATGCGGGAGGGCCGGACAATGAGCAGTTCTTC
.	17	TRBV5-1	TRBJ2-1	few	CASSLLFGGAPYNEQFF	TGCGCCAGCAGCTTGCTCTTTGGGGGAGCCCCCTACAATGAGCAGTTCTTC